A single count supports the clone carrying this TCR beta chain. Its antigen is still unknown. In the PCR, 60 Vbeta and 13 Jbeta primers were used. TCRdb's table, derived via immunoSEQ multiplex PCR, lists solely in-frame clones and lacks some. The table shows 150,000 to 200,000 clones, with just over 70% occurring only once. Germline V CDR1 and CDR2: SQVTM, ANQGSEA. The CDR3 spans 17 residues. With V trimmed by 7 bases and J by 1 base, 11 bases remained unmatched. These data are taken from a study of cytomegalovirus exposure and HLA in healthy donors. Findings and caveats of the study: With later analysis, a missense DCLRE1C variant became linked to TCR beta V- and J-gene trimming. CMV serostatus was the only immune exposure information that was available. Researchers left out some V segments, among them TRBV6-2 and TRBV6-3, as indistinguishable.

The TCR originated in a man between 18 and 29 years old in good health and CMV-seropositive. The genes are TRBV29-1 and TRBJ2-5; 14 nucleotides line up with TRBD2. The sequenced material came from PBMCs. The CDR3 protein is CSAGGTSGRGVQETQYF. The CDR3 DNA reads TGCAGCGCGGGCGGGACTAGCGGGAGAGGGGTCCAAGAGACCCAGTACTTC. The complete variable domain, with remaining parts taken from reference TRBV29-1 and TRBJ2-5, reads SAVISQKPSRDICQRGTSLTIQCQVDSQVTMMFWYRQQPGQSLTLIATANQGSEATYESGFVIDKFPISRPNLTFSTLTVSNMSPEDSSIYLCSAGGTSGRGVQETQYFGPGTRLLVL.